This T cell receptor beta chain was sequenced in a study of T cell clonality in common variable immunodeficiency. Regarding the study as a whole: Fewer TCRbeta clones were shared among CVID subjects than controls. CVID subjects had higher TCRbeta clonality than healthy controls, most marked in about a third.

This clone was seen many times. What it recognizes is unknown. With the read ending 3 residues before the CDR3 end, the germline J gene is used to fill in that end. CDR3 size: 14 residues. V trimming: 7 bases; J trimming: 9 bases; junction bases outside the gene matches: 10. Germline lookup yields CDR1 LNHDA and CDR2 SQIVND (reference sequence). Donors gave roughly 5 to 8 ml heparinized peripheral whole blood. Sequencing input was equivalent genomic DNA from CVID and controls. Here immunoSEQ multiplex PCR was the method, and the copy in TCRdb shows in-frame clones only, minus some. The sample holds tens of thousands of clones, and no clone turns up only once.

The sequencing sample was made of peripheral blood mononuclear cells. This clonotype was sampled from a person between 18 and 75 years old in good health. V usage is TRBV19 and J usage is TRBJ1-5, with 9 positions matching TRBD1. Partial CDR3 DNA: TGTGCCAGTACCCTACAGGGGGCTAGACCGCCC. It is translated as CASTLQGARPP. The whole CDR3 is CASTLQGARPPQHF.